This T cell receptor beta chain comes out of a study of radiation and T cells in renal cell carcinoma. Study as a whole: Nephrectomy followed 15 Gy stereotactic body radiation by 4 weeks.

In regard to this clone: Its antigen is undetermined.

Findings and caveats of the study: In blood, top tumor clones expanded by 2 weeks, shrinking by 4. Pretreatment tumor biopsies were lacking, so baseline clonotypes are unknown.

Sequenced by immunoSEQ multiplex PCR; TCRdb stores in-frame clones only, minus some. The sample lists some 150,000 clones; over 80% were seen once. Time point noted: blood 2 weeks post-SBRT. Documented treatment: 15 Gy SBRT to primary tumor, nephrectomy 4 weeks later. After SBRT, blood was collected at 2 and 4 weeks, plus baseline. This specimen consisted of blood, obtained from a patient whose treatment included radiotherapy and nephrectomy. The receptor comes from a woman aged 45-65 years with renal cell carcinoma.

This CDR3 is CASTPGGKQYF. The CDR3, as DNA: TGTGCCAGCACCCCGGGGGGAAAGCAGTACTTC. The V and J genes are TRBV6-1 and TRBJ2-7; 7 bases are a match to TRBD2. The CDR3 contains 11 residues. After removal of 7 bases from V and 8 bases from J, the junction contained 5 bases not matched to a gene. Looked up from germline, CDR1 is MNHNS and CDR2 is SASEGT.